The rows below give T cell receptor beta chains drawn from one sample of a study of blood T cell repertoires in COVID-19. Measured with immunoSEQ multiplex PCR; TCRdb has only the in-frame clones, and not every one. The sample includes around 130,000 clones, approximately 80% of them seen just once. Sequencing was performed on peripheral blood. All receptors derive from a man between 40 and 49 years old with active or convalescent COVID-19. Each CDR3 is given with its conserved first and last residue. The D gene is left open where the match is weak. Only part of the rows carry a size: once, few, many, or a class if the clone is expanded.

D: NA
J: TRBJ1-2
V: TRBV7-2
size: NA
DNA: TGTGCCAGCAGCTTAGTTGAGGTTTTGAACTATGGCTACACCTTC
CDR3: CASSLVEVLNYGYTF

D: TRBD1
J: TRBJ1-2
V: TRBV18
size: NA
DNA: TGTGCCAGCTCACAGGGACAGGGTTTCGGCTACACCTTC
CDR3: CASSQGQGFGYTF

D: TRBD1
J: TRBJ1-5
V: TRBV5-5
size: NA
DNA: TGTGCCAGCAGCTTGGCGGCAGGGGGTAACAATCAGCCCCAGCATTTT
CDR3: CASSLAAGGNNQPQHF

D: NA
J: TRBJ2-7
V: TRBV4-3
size: NA
DNA: TGCGCCAGCAGCCAAGTCCCCGGGGGTGAGCAGTACTTC
CDR3: CASSQVPGGEQYF

D: NA
J: TRBJ1-6
V: TRBV19
size: NA
DNA: TGTGCCAGTAGAGGACTCGCCAATTCACCCCTCCACTTT
CDR3: CASRGLANSPLHF

D: NA
J: TRBJ1-4
V: TRBV6-1
size: NA
DNA: TGTGCCAGCAGTGATCGATCGGCAGGGAATGAAAAACTGTTTTTT
CDR3: CASSDRSAGNEKLFF

D: NA
J: TRBJ1-1
V: TRBV19
size: few
DNA: TGTGCCAGTAGTATAGGACACAGTGGGGGGGCGAAGACTGAAGCTTTCTTT
CDR3: CASSIGHSGGAKTEAFF

D: TRBD1
J: TRBJ1-3
V: TRBV5-1
size: once
DNA: TGCGCCAGCAGCCTGGACAGGGGAGGAAACACCATATATTTT
CDR3: CASSLDRGGNTIYF

D: NA
J: TRBJ2-1
V: TRBV7-9
size: NA
DNA: TGTGCCAGCAGCTCCGGGAAGACAAGCTCCTACAATGAGCAGTTCTTC
CDR3: CASSSGKTSSYNEQFF

D: TRBD2
J: TRBJ2-7
V: TRBV7-2
size: once
DNA: TGTGCCAGCGGACGTACTAGCGGGGGAGGCGAGCAGTACTTC
CDR3: CASGRTSGGGEQYF

D: NA
J: TRBJ2-6
V: TRBV6-5
size: once
DNA: TGTGCCAGCACAGAAGACTCTGGGGCCAACGTCCTGACTTTC
CDR3: CASTEDSGANVLTF

D: NA
J: TRBJ1-3
V: TRBV11-2
size: NA
DNA: TGTGCCAGCAGGTCCCAGAGGAACTCTCTAAGAAACACCATATATTTT
CDR3: CASRSQRNSLRNTIYF

D: TRBD2
J: TRBJ2-5
V: TRBV5-4
size: NA
DNA: TGTGCCAGCAGCAGTCCGGGGACTAGCGGGAAAGAGACCCAGTACTTC
CDR3: CASSSPGTSGKETQYF

D: NA
J: TRBJ2-5
V: TRBV6-4
size: NA
DNA: TGTGCCAGAGCCAAGTGTCCGGGGGAGACCCAGTACTTC
CDR3: CARAKCPGETQYF

D: TRBD1
J: TRBJ1-5
V: TRBV5-5
size: NA
DNA: TGTGCCAGCAGCCGTGAAGGGACAGCCTTCCTGGAGCCCCAGCATTTT
CDR3: CASSREGTAFLEPQHF

D: NA
J: TRBJ2-2
V: TRBV4-3
size: NA
DNA: TGCGCCAGCAGCCAAGATGTGGCAGGGGGGACCGGGGAGCTGTTTTTT
CDR3: CASSQDVAGGTGELFF

D: NA
J: TRBJ2-5
V: TRBV21-1
size: NA
DNA: TGTGCCAGCAGCGACTGGGGTAGGGGCCTACAGGGGAGGGAGACCCAGTACTTC
CDR3: CASSDWGRGLQGRETQYF

D: NA
J: TRBJ2-5
V: TRBV19
size: once
DNA: TGTGCCAGTAGTATTGCGGGGGCCAAAGAGACCCAGTACTTC
CDR3: CASSIAGAKETQYF

D: TRBD1
J: TRBJ1-2
V: TRBV5-1
size: once
DNA: TGCGCCAGCAGCGCCGGGACAGGGGTTAACTATGGCTACACCTTC
CDR3: CASSAGTGVNYGYTF

D: TRBD2
J: TRBJ2-3
V: TRBV27
size: NA
DNA: TGTGCCAGCAGTGAGCGGGGAACGCAGTATTTT
CDR3: CASSERGTQYF

D: TRBD1
J: TRBJ2-3
V: TRBV5-1
size: NA
DNA: TGCGCCAGCAGCACCAGGACAGGGGGAGTCGCAGATACGCAGTATTTT
CDR3: CASSTRTGGVADTQYF

D: NA
J: TRBJ2-2
V: TRBV9
size: NA
DNA: TGTGCCAGCAGCGTAGAGGTGACAACCACCGGGGAGCTGTTTTTT
CDR3: CASSVEVTTTGELFF

D: TRBD1
J: TRBJ2-1
V: TRBV7-9
size: NA
DNA: TGTGCCAGCAGCTTAAGAGGGACAGGGGGCAATGAGCAGTTCTTC
CDR3: CASSLRGTGGNEQFF

D: TRBD1
J: TRBJ2-5
V: TRBV5-5
size: NA
DNA: TGTGCCAGCAGCCCAGGGACAGAAGAGACCCAGTACTTC
CDR3: CASSPGTEETQYF

D: NA
J: TRBJ1-3
V: TRBV3-1/TRBV3-2
size: NA
DNA: TGTGCCAGCAGCCAAGATAACAGGGCCGGAAACACCATATATTTT
CDR3: CASSQDNRAGNTIYF

D: NA
J: TRBJ2-7
V: TRBV3-1/TRBV3-2
size: NA
DNA: TGTGCCAGCAGCCAACCTGGACAGTCCTACGAGCAGTACTTC
CDR3: CASSQPGQSYEQYF

D: TRBD2
J: TRBJ2-5
V: TRBV9
size: NA
DNA: TGTGCCAGCAGCGCTAGCGGGAATCAAGAGACCCAGTACTTC
CDR3: CASSASGNQETQYF

D: NA
J: TRBJ1-3
V: TRBV7-2
size: NA
DNA: TGTGCCAGCAGCTTAGATGCAGGGGTTAGAAACACCATATATTTT
CDR3: CASSLDAGVRNTIYF

D: NA
J: TRBJ1-2
V: TRBV12-3/TRBV12-4
size: NA
DNA: TGTGCCAGCAGTTTGTGGGGGGGCTATGGCTACACCTTC
CDR3: CASSLWGGYGYTF

D: TRBD1
J: TRBJ1-1
V: TRBV6-5
size: once
DNA: TGTGCCGGGGCGACAGGGATGGGCACTGAAGCTTTCTTT
CDR3: CAGATGMGTEAFF

D: NA
J: TRBJ1-2
V: TRBV5-1
size: NA
DNA: TGCGCCAGCTCGAGGGAGGGGACTAACTATGGCTACACCTTC
CDR3: CASSREGTNYGYTF

D: NA
J: TRBJ1-1
V: TRBV30
size: NA
DNA: TGTGCCTGGAGTTCGACATCCATGAACACTGAAGCTTTCTTT
CDR3: CAWSSTSMNTEAFF

D: TRBD2
J: TRBJ2-1
V: TRBV4-3
size: NA
DNA: TGCGCCAGCAGCCAAGGGGGTAGCGGGGGTCGGAGCTCCTACAATGAGCAGTTCTTC
CDR3: CASSQGGSGGRSSYNEQFF

D: TRBD1
J: TRBJ1-3
V: TRBV18
size: NA
DNA: TGTGCCAGCTCACCACGCGTTGGTGACAGGGCAGTTGGAAACACCATATATTTT
CDR3: CASSPRVGDRAVGNTIYF

D: NA
J: TRBJ2-7
V: TRBV2
size: NA
DNA: TGTGCCAGCAAAGAACAACCCGTCGAGCAGTACTTC
CDR3: CASKEQPVEQYF

D: TRBD1
J: TRBJ2-1
V: TRBV7-3
size: NA
DNA: TGTGCCAGCAGCCCGGGACAGGGGGTTTGGGATGAGCAGTTCTTC
CDR3: CASSPGQGVWDEQFF

D: TRBD2
J: TRBJ2-1
V: TRBV19
size: NA
DNA: TGTGCCAGTAGTTCGCTAGCGGGGGGCTCCTACAATGAGCAGTTCTTC
CDR3: CASSSLAGGSYNEQFF

D: NA
J: TRBJ2-7
V: TRBV7-2
size: NA
DNA: TGTGCCAGCAGTCTTAGGATTCCGGGTTCCTACGAGCAGTACTTC
CDR3: CASSLRIPGSYEQYF

D: TRBD2
J: TRBJ2-1
V: TRBV20-1
size: NA
DNA: TGCAGTGTAACGGGGGGAAATGAGCAGTTCTTC
CDR3: CSVTGGNEQFF

D: TRBD1
J: TRBJ1-1
V: TRBV6-2/TRBV6-3
size: NA
DNA: TGTGCCAGCAGTTATGGGGACAGGGCGAGAACTGAAGCTTTCTTT
CDR3: CASSYGDRARTEAFF